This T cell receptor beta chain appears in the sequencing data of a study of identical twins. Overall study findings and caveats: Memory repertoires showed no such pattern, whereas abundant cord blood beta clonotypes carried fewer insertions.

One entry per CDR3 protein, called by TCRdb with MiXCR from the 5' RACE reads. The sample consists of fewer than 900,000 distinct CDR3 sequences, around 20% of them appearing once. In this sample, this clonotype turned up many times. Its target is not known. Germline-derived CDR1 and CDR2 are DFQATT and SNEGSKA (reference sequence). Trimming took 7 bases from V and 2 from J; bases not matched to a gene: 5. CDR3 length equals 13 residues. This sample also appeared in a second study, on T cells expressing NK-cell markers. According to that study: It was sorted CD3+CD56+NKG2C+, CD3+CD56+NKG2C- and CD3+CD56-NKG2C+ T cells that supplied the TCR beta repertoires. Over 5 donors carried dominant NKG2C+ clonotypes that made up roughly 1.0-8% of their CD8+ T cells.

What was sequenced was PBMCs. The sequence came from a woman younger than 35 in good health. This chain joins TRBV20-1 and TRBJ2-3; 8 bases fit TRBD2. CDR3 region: CSGSGVDTDTQYF. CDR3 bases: TGCAGTGGTAGCGGGGTAGACACAGATACGCAGTATTTT.